The 31 T cell receptor beta chains in this list originate from one sample, sequenced in a study of blood T cell repertoires in COVID-19. Some clones are missing from TCRdb's copy, which holds only in-frame ones; the method was immunoSEQ multiplex PCR. Among some 120,000 clones listed, 85% to 90% were seen once. The sample consisted of peripheral blood. These receptors came from a human donor with acute or convalescent COVID-19. The donor label of this sample is uncertain.

The chain employs TRBV19 and TRBJ2-3, with a possible D match to TRBD2 (6 bases). The CDR3 loop spans 16 amino acids. Germline CDR1 LNHDA, CDR2 SQIVND (reference sequence). V lost 5 bases, J lost 2 bases, and 17 bases lay in between. In nucleotides, the CDR3 is TGTGCCAGTAGTCCAGGGAGGACGGAACCCACAGATACGCAGTATTTT. It encodes CASSPGRTEPTDTQYF.

The chain recombines TRBV9 with TRBJ1-2, with D unclear. The V gene lost 4 bases and the J gene lost 8 bases, with 18 bases spanning the gap. Per germline, CDR1 SGDLS and CDR2 YYNGEE. This CDR3 has 14 amino acids. This CDR3 reads CASSTPDGVGGYTF. CDR3 coding DNA: TGTGCCAGCAGCACCCCGGACGGGGTCGGGGGCTACACCTTC.

This clone was detected once. The chain uses TRBV28 and TRBJ2-5, with 9 bases lining up with TRBD2. Germline V gives CDR1 MDHEN, CDR2 SYDVKM. This CDR3 region has 15 residues. The junction had 11 bases not matched to a gene; V was cut back by 6 bases and J by 6 bases. The CDR3 protein is CASSPSGTLGKTQYF. CDR3 bases: TGTGCCAGCAGCCCTAGCGGGACCCTGGGAAAGACCCAGTACTTC.

V gene TRBV6-2 or TRBV6-3 combines with J gene TRBJ1-5, with a weak D call TRBD1 (6 bases). The germline V gene has CDR1 MNHEY and CDR2 SVGEGT. V lost 2 bases and J 2 bases, leaving 16 bases between the germline ends. The CDR3 has 17 amino acids. The CDR3 DNA sequence: TGTGCCAGCAGTTACAGCAGGGGAAATGATGGCAATCAGCCCCAGCATTTT. Amino acid sequence: CASSYSRGNDGNQPQHF.

The chain couples TRBV11-2 to TRBJ2-1; D is possibly TRBD2 (6 bases). Per the germline V gene, CDR1 is SGHAT and CDR2 is FQNNGV. V lost 6 bases and J lost 9, with 24 bases in between. The CDR3 contains 16 residues. DNA for the CDR3: TGTGCCAGCAGACCCCCCGGGACTCCCTCCTCGGGTGAGCAGTTCTTC. As protein: CASRPPGTPSSGEQFF. Based on the CDR3 plus reference TRBV11-2 and TRBJ2-1, the full variable domain is EAGVAQSPRYKIIEKRQSVAFWCNPISGHATLYWYQQILGQGPKLLIQFQNNGVVDDSQLPKDRFSAERLKGVDSTLKIQPAKLEDSAVYLCASRPPGTPSSGEQFFGPGTRLTVL.

This clone came up once. The rearrangement links TRBV14 to TRBJ2-3; TRBD2 might be the D (5 bases). In germline, CDR1 is SGHDN, CDR2 FVKESK. V was cut by 6 bases and J by 1 base, with 11 bases left in between. The CDR3 is made up of 14 amino acids. CDR3 amino acids: CASRGLLGTDTQYF. The CDR3 DNA sequence: TGTGCCAGCAGAGGACTCCTCGGCACAGATACGCAGTATTTT.

Concerning this clone: One junction end disagrees with the germline gene, perhaps due to a read error. The chain recombines TRBV9 with TRBJ1-2; D is uncertain. The CDR3 is made up of 12 amino acids. Germline V gives CDR1 SGDLS, CDR2 YYNGEE. This CDR3 reads CASSPGEPWVYF. CDR3 nucleotide sequence: TGTGCCAGCAGCCCCGGGGAGCCCTGGGTCTATTTC.

In its sample, this clone was seen once. The rearrangement joins TRBV6-1 to TRBJ2-2; 7 bases are shared with TRBD1. The germline gives CDR1 MNHNS, CDR2 SASEGT. The V and J ends lost 1 base and 1 base, in that order; junction bases with no gene match: 3. This CDR3 is 16 amino acids long. The CDR3 loop is CASSEEGAQNTGELFF. For the CDR3, the DNA is TGTGCCAGCAGTGAAGAGGGGGCCCAGAACACCGGGGAGCTGTTTTTT.

The chain combines TRBV2 with TRBJ1-3; D is possibly TRBD1 (6 bases). Germline V gene data show CDR1 as SNHLY and CDR2 as FYNNEI. Trimming removed 8 bases at V and 7 bases at J, with 18 bases between. The CDR3 has 14 residues. CDR3 protein: CASHPGTISNTIYF. The CDR3 DNA reads as TGTGCCAGCCACCCCGGGACAATTTCGAACACCATATATTTT.

V gene TRBV5-1 combines with J gene TRBJ2-6, with D tentatively TRBD1 (6 bases). Germline loops: CDR1 SGHRS, CDR2 YFSETQ. The V end was cut by 3 bases, the J end by 0 bases, with 16 bases between. The CDR3 covers 18 residues. The CDR3 here is CASSSGARLLSGANVLTF. CDR3 coding DNA: TGCGCCAGCAGCTCAGGGGCCCGGCTACTCTCTGGGGCCAACGTCCTGACTTTC.

This clone was counted once. CDR3 sequence: CSVSLAGGSTDTQYF. The CDR3 DNA reads as TGCAGTGTTAGTTTAGCGGGGGGCTCGACAGATACGCAGTATTTT. V gene TRBV20-1 combines with J gene TRBJ2-3; 10 bases line up with TRBD2. The germline CDR1 and CDR2 sequences are DFQATT and SNEGSKA (reference sequence). The CDR3 sequence is 15 residues long. Trimming cost V 7 bases and J 3 bases; bases outside gene matches: 10.

The chain is built from TRBV6-5 and TRBJ1-3, with D possibly being TRBD1 (5 bases). Trimming cost V 10 bases and J 7 bases, with 17 bases left between them. Germline-derived CDR1 and CDR2 are MNHEY and SVGAGI. The CDR3 sequence is 13 residues long. The CDR3 is CATGTNDANTIYF. Here the CDR3 DNA reads TGTGCCACCGGGACTAATGACGCGAACACCATATATTTT.

This clone was seen just once. J is TRBJ1-2 and V is TRBV28; tentatively, D is TRBD1 (6 bases). CDR3 length: 14 residues. V was shortened by 7 bases and J by 3 bases, with 15 bases between the two germline ends. Looked up from germline, CDR1 is MDHEN and CDR2 is SYDVKM. CDR3 sequence reads: CASKTAGDYYGYTF. The DNA for the CDR3 is TGTGCCAGCAAAACGGCAGGGGATTACTATGGCTACACCTTC.

The chain combines TRBV6-5 with TRBJ2-3; 12 nucleotides line up with TRBD2. The CDR3 extends over 15 amino acids. Per the germline V gene, CDR1 is MNHEY and CDR2 is SVGAGI. The junction had 4 bases not matched to a gene; V was cut back by 4 bases and J by 5 bases. The CDR3 loop is CASSLTSGRRDTQYF. The CDR3 coding sequence is TGTGCCAGCAGTTTGACTAGCGGGAGAAGAGATACGCAGTATTTT.

This clone was seen repeatedly, ten times or more. V and J are TRBV6-1 and TRBJ1-2; 8 bases are shared with TRBD1. The CDR3 extends over 15 amino acids. The V and J ends lost 1 base and 4 bases, in that order; junction bases with no gene match: 5. Germline V gene lookup returns CDR1 MNHNS and CDR2 SASEGT. In nucleotides, the CDR3 is TGTGCCAGCAGTGAAGGTCAGGGGGCGTTCTATGGCTACACCTTC. This translates into CASSEGQGAFYGYTF.

The rearrangement links TRBV18 to TRBJ2-1; 14 nucleotides match TRBD2. J lost 6 bases, V lost 5 bases, and 6 bases had no gene match. The CDR3 consists of 16 residues. Per the germline V gene, CDR1 is KGHSH and CDR2 is LQKENI. The CDR3 sequence is CASSGTGTSGGNEQFF. The CDR3 DNA sequence: TGTGCCAGCTCAGGTACCGGGACTAGCGGGGGCAATGAGCAGTTCTTC.

This chain links TRBV5-4 with TRBJ2-3; perhaps TRBD2 as D (6 bases). CDR1 SGHNT and CDR2 YYREEE come from the germline V gene (reference sequence). The CDR3 sequence is 14 residues long. V lost 0 bases and J 5 bases, leaving 10 bases between the germline ends. The CDR3 here is CASSLVAGLDTQYF. The CDR3 DNA is TGTGCCAGCAGCTTGGTGGCGGGGTTAGATACGCAGTATTTT.

J is TRBJ2-7 and V is TRBV6-2 or TRBV6-3; 9 nucleotides align to TRBD1. The CDR3 runs 15 residues. J lost 2 bases, V lost 4 bases, and 6 bases had no gene match. Germline CDR1 is MNHEY and CDR2 is SVGEGT. The CDR3 spells CASSSEGQGAYEQYF. DNA of the CDR3: TGTGCCAGCAGTTCGGAGGGACAGGGCGCCTACGAGCAGTACTTC.

This chain joins TRBV3-1 (or the pseudogene TRBV3-2) and TRBJ1-1, with 7 bases lining up with TRBD1. The CDR3 is 16 residues long. V gave up 4 bases and J gave up 0 bases; unmatched junction bases: 8. Germline V gene sequence: CDR1 LGHDT, CDR2 YNNKEL (reference sequence). CDR3 loop: CASSRRQGGVNTEAFF. In nucleotides, the CDR3 is TGTGCCAGCAGCCGACGACAGGGAGGTGTGAACACTGAAGCTTTCTTT.

The DNA for the CDR3 is TGCGCCAGCAGCCAAGACCAATACGCGGGGGGCTCCTACAATGAGCAGTTCTTC. The encoded protein is CASSQDQYAGGSYNEQFF. The rearrangement joins TRBV4-3 to TRBJ2-1; 8 nucleotides match TRBD2. The CDR3 extends over 18 amino acids. The germline V gene encodes CDR1 LGHNA and CDR2 YSLEER. With 0 bases clipped from V and 0 bases from J, the junction kept 7 bases outside the gene matches.

The chain is built from TRBV4-2 and TRBJ1-2; the match to TRBD1 covers 7 bases. The CDR3 runs 17 residues. V was clipped by 2 bases and J by 0 bases; unmatched bases: 9. Germline assignment: CDR1 LGHNA and CDR2 YNFKEQ. CDR3 nucleotide sequence: TGTGCCAGCAGCCAACAAATAACAGGGGCTGCTAACTATGGCTACACCTTC. Amino acid sequence: CASSQQITGAANYGYTF.

This clone was seen a few times. V and J are TRBV5-5 and TRBJ2-3, with D perhaps matching TRBD2 (7 bases). Between the trimmed V and J ends, which lost 0 bases and 4 bases, there was a span of 21 bases. Germline assignment: CDR1 SGHKS and CDR2 YYEKEE (reference sequence). This CDR3 comprises 18 residues. The CDR3 here is CASSLALGGRDVPDTQYF. CDR3 nucleotide sequence: TGTGCCAGCAGCTTGGCCTTGGGGGGGCGCGATGTTCCAGATACGCAGTATTTT.

The chain employs TRBV28 and TRBJ1-1; a possible D gene is TRBD1 (5 bases). Trimming removed 2 bases at V and 5 bases at J, with 12 bases between. This CDR3 has 14 residues. CDR1 MDHEN and CDR2 SYDVKM come from the germline V gene. The CDR3 nucleotides are TGTGCCAGCAGTTTAGGCCCAAGGGGAACTGAAGCTTTCTTT. Translated, it gives CASSLGPRGTEAFF.

The V call is TRBV6-2 or TRBV6-3, the J call TRBJ1-2, with D hard to call. V lost 4 bases to trimming and J lost 8 bases, with 8 bases between them. Germline V gene lookup returns CDR1 MNHEY and CDR2 SVGEGT. The CDR3 runs 11 residues. CDR3 in DNA: TGTGCCAGCAGTTTACTTTACGGCTACACCTTC. It encodes CASSLLYGYTF.

This rearrangement joins TRBV6-5 to TRBJ1-6, with D perhaps matching TRBD1 (6 bases). In germline, CDR1 is MNHEY, CDR2 SVGAGI. Trimming pared 4 bases from V and 1 base from J, leaving 11 bases between. The CDR3 has 16 residues. CDR3 DNA: TGTGCCAGCAGTTTCCGCGACAGGTCCTATAATTCACCCCTCCACTTT. It codes for CASSFRDRSYNSPLHF.

The rearrangement links TRBV7-2 to TRBJ1-1; 10 bases line up with TRBD1. Germline loops: CDR1 SGHTA, CDR2 FQGNSA. J gave up 5 bases and V 6 bases, and 6 bases lay outside the gene matches. The CDR3 runs 14 residues. CDR3 residues: CASSQTGGLTEAFF. DNA of the CDR3: TGTGCCAGCAGTCAGACAGGGGGCTTGACTGAAGCTTTCTTT.

The V gene is TRBV6-2 or TRBV6-3, the J gene TRBJ1-2; a weak D match, TRBD1 (6 bases). Trimming pared 6 bases from V and 2 bases from J, leaving 13 bases between. Per the germline V gene, CDR1 is MNHEY and CDR2 is SVGEGT. This CDR3 spans 14 amino acids. CDR3 DNA: TGTGCCAGCAGCACTGCACAGGGCAACTATGGCTACACCTTC. It codes for CASSTAQGNYGYTF.

The V call is TRBV5-8, the J call TRBJ1-2; perhaps TRBD1 as D (5 bases). The CDR3 is 14 amino acids. Germline loops: CDR1 SGHTS, CDR2 YDEGEE. V dropped 2 bases and J dropped 7 bases, with 15 bases sitting between them. CDR3 DNA sequence: TGTGCCAGCAGCTTTGGGGGGGAGATCTTTGGCTACACCTTC. It encodes CASSFGGEIFGYTF. Supplemented by reference TRBV5-8 and TRBJ1-2, the full variable domain reads EAGVTQSPTHLIKTRGQQATLRCSPISGHTSVYWYQQALGLGLQFLLWYDEGEERNRGNFPPRFSGRQFPNYSSELNVNALELEDSALYLCASSFGGEIFGYTFGSGTRLTVV.

The V and J genes are TRBV6-6 and TRBJ2-1; 11 bases fit TRBD2. The CDR3 runs 17 residues. CDR1 is MNHNY and CDR2 is SVGAGI in the germline V gene (reference sequence). V was clipped by 5 bases and J by 4 bases; unmatched bases: 10. The CDR3 bases are TGTGCCAGCAGTCGATCTAGCGGGGGGAACCTTTACAATGAGCAGTTCTTC. Translated, it gives CASSRSSGGNLYNEQFF.

The chain recombines TRBV29-1 with TRBJ1-1; D remains ambiguous. The germline gives CDR1 SQVTM, CDR2 ANQGSEA. The CDR3 is made up of 13 amino acids. Trimming took off 3 bases at V and 5 bases at J, with 13 bases between the two ends. The CDR3 spells CSVEPRRATEAFF. The CDR3 DNA follows: TGCAGCGTTGAGCCCCGGCGGGCAACTGAAGCTTTCTTT.

The chain recombines TRBV12-5 with TRBJ1-5; 7 bases align to TRBD1. The trim removed 7 bases at V and 3 bases at J, leaving 6 bases unmatched. The CDR3 totals 14 residues. Germline values: CDR1 LGHNT, CDR2 FRNRAP. The CDR3 loop reads CASDRGPTNQPQHF. The CDR3, as DNA: TGTGCTAGTGACAGGGGACCGACCAATCAGCCCCAGCATTTT. Variable domain in full (rest from reference TRBV12-5 and TRBJ1-5): DARVTQTPRHKVTEMGQEVTMRCQPILGHNTVFWYRQTMMQGLELLAYFRNRAPLDDSGMPKDRFSAEMPDATLATLKIQPSEPRDSAVYFCASDRGPTNQPQHFGDGTRLSIL.